This entry concerns a single TCR beta chain. The target antigen is unknown. The study based diagnoses on clinical symptoms, serum thyroxine and TRAb, thyroid ultrasound and orbital computed tomography. The entry originates in a study of T cells in Graves' hyperthyroidism and ophthalmopathy. Study outcomes and limitations: A 13 V-J model separated ophthalmopathy from stable hyperthyroidism. Ophthalmopathy onset followed model prediction by a median about 6.5 months.

From germline, CDR1 is WSHSY and CDR2 SAAADI. The CDR3 consists of 15 residues. Trimming took 8 bases from V and 4 from J; bases not matched to a gene: 12. Template material for amplifying TCR beta CDR3 regions consisted of RNA transcripts. The TCR CDR3 was amplified in a first-round RT-PCR using the HTBI primer set. TCRdb redid the calling of the multiplex PCR reads with MiXCR, one entry per CDR3 protein. The sample has 490,000 or so distinct CDR3 sequences, about 45% seen once. Sequencing was carried out using peripheral blood or thyroid tissue (not recorded which). The rearrangement joins TRBV10-2 to TRBJ1-1, with 8 bases aligning to TRBD1. The receptor's source is an adult woman with Graves' disease, either hyperthyroidism or ophthalmopathy (not recorded which). The CDR3 is CASARGLRSATEAFF. CDR3 sequence (DNA): TGCGCCAGCGCCAGGGGGCTAAGGAGCGCCACTGAAGCTTTCTTT.